This T cell receptor (beta chain) was captured by sequencing in a study of graft-versus-host responses after intestinal transplantation. This clone is categorized as medium-sized. The method was immunoSEQ multiplex PCR; TCRdb's version includes in-frame clones alone and lacks a portion of them. In the table there are about 11,000 clones, approximately 30% of which are singletons. This CDR3 has 13 residues. Trimming removed 0 bases at V and 7 bases at J, with 9 bases between. Germline V gene data show CDR1 as SGHTA and CDR2 as FQGTGA. This clonotype originated in a human patient who was an organ donor for intestinal transplantation. Sequencing used alloreactive CD4+ T cells from a mixed lymphocyte reaction culture, obtained before transplantation. Subset described: CFSE-low proliferating T cells sorted from roughly 6-day pre-transplant mixed lymphocyte reaction (GvH or HvG direction). This sequence joins TRBV7-3 and TRBJ1-2, with D hard to call. The CDR3 DNA sequence: TGTGCCAGCAGCTTAACGACCGGGAGTGGCTACACCTTC. Translation gives CASSLTTGSGYTF.